The 23 T cell receptor beta chains below come from one sample, sequenced in a study of blood T cell repertoires in COVID-19. Measured with immunoSEQ multiplex PCR; TCRdb has only the in-frame clones, and not every one. The data contain about 140,000 clones, just over 85% of them singletons. Sequenced: PBMCs or T cells enriched from blood (not recorded which). These receptors came from a man aged 45-65 years who had recovered from COVID-19.

The chain uses TRBV7-9 and TRBJ2-1; 7 bases align to TRBD2. Germline trimming cut 1 base from V and 8 bases from J; bases unmatched to any gene: 5. Germline V CDR1 and CDR2: SEHNR, FQNEAQ (reference sequence). The CDR3 is made up of 14 amino acids. The CDR3 here is CASSLGLAKDEQFF. The DNA for the CDR3 is TGTGCCAGCAGCTTAGGACTAGCAAAGGATGAGCAGTTCTTC.

Regarding this clone: The same CDR3 arises from other DNA sequences in this sample as well. The gene calls are TRBV30 and TRBJ2-3; 9 nucleotides align to TRBD2. The CDR3 contains 14 residues. Looked up from germline, CDR1 is GTSNPN and CDR2 is SVGIG (reference sequence). Losses at the gene ends were 4 bases for V and 0 bases for J; bases not matched to a gene: 2. The CDR3 spells CAWTSGVSTDTQYF. CDR3 sequence (DNA): TGTGCCTGGACTAGCGGGGTTAGCACAGATACGCAGTATTTT.

The DNA for the CDR3 is TGTGCCAGCTCACCAGGACAGGGGGGAACCATTAATCAGCCCCAGCATTTT. Its protein is CASSPGQGGTINQPQHF. The gene calls are TRBV18 and TRBJ1-5; TRBD1 aligns across 10 bases. The CDR3 runs 17 residues. CDR1 KGHSH and CDR2 LQKENI come from the germline V gene. J lost 4 bases, V lost 2 bases, and 8 bases had no gene match.

This chain links TRBV18 with TRBJ2-1, with 9 bases lining up with TRBD1. V was clipped by 5 bases and J by 12 bases; unmatched bases: 23. Germline-derived CDR1 and CDR2 are KGHSH and LQKENI. The CDR3 is 18 residues long. CDR3 amino acids: CASSTSEHRGRRLRGQFF. CDR3 coding DNA: TGTGCCAGCTCAACATCCGAACACAGGGGGCGCCGCCTCAGGGGGCAGTTCTTC.

V usage is TRBV6-2 or TRBV6-3 and J usage is TRBJ1-3, with TRBD1 matching over 7 bases. Losses at the gene ends were 0 bases for V and 1 base for J; bases not matched to a gene: 6. There are 17 residues in the CDR3. CDR1 is MNHEY, CDR2 SVGEGT, per germline. The CDR3 spells CASSYSKGQLSGNTIYF. CDR3 nucleotides: TGTGCCAGCAGTTACTCGAAGGGACAGCTATCTGGAAACACCATATATTTT.

This clone was seen more than once but under ten times. This chain uses TRBV19 with TRBJ2-5; a weak D match, TRBD2 (6 bases). The V and J ends lost 2 bases and 5 bases respectively, with 15 bases between them. The germline V gene encodes CDR1 LNHDA and CDR2 SQIVND (reference sequence). The CDR3 totals 15 residues. This chain's CDR3 is CASSIRTGVYETQYF. The CDR3 coding sequence is TGTGCCAGTAGTATACGGACGGGAGTTTATGAGACCCAGTACTTC.

The rearrangement joins TRBV5-1 to TRBJ2-3; TRBD2 matches at 11 bases. CDR3 length: 16 residues. Germline V gene data show CDR1 as SGHRS and CDR2 as YFSETQ. Trimming cost V 4 bases and J 8 bases; bases outside gene matches: 12. The DNA for the CDR3 is TGCGCCAGCAGCCCAACCTTAGCGGGAGGGCTTGGTACGCAGTATTTT. Translating gives CASSPTLAGGLGTQYF.

The genes are TRBV3-1 (or the pseudogene TRBV3-2) and TRBJ1-1, with D possibly matching TRBD1 (5 bases). Germline-derived CDR1 and CDR2 are LGHDT and YNNKEL (reference sequence). There are 15 residues in the CDR3. V gave up 6 bases and J gave up 1 base, with 15 bases separating them. The CDR3 DNA is TGTGCCAGCAGGCCCGGGGGGATGGGGAACACTGAAGCTTTCTTT. This translates into CASRPGGMGNTEAFF.

The chain recombines TRBV19 with TRBJ1-2; 7 bases agree with TRBD1. Germline CDR1 reads LNHDA; CDR2 reads SQIVND (reference sequence). V lost 2 bases and J lost 5; bases outside the gene matches: 17. The CDR3 length is 18 residues. Written as DNA, the CDR3 is TGTGCCAGTAGTATATTTAATCTGCGGACAGGTTCTGGGTATGGCTACACCTTC. Its protein is CASSIFNLRTGSGYGYTF.

The chain employs TRBV18 and TRBJ2-3; 12 positions match TRBD2. Germline V lookup: CDR1 KGHSH, CDR2 LQKENI. With V trimmed by 3 bases and J by 3 bases, 4 bases remained unmatched. The CDR3 totals 16 residues. As DNA, the CDR3 is TGTGCCAGCTCACCTCCTAGCGGGAGGGCAACAGATACGCAGTATTTT. Its protein product is CASSPPSGRATDTQYF.

The chain couples TRBV5-4 to TRBJ1-1; D gene unclear. Trimming removed 1 base at V and 1 base at J, with 5 bases between. Per germline, CDR1 SGHNT and CDR2 YYREEE (reference sequence). The CDR3 runs to 13 residues. The CDR3 DNA reads as TGTGCCAGCAGCTTGCCACAGAACACTGAAGCTTTCTTT. This sequence encodes CASSLPQNTEAFF. The full variable domain, completed using reference TRBV5-4 and TRBJ1-1, is ETGVTQSPTHLIKTRGQQVTLRCSSQSGHNTVSWYQQALGQGPQFIFQYYREEENGRGNFPPRFSGLQFPNYSSELNVNALELDDSALYLCASSLPQNTEAFFGQGTRLTVV.

This clone was observed a few times. The chain joins TRBV5-6 to TRBJ2-7, with 8 bases lining up with TRBD1. The CDR3 covers 17 residues. Germline V gene data show CDR1 as SGHDT and CDR2 as YYEEEE. Unmatched junction bases numbered 13, after V lost 4 bases and J lost 1 base. The CDR3 nucleotides are TGTGCCAGCAGCGATCCCAGGACAGGGCTTACGTCCTACGAGCAGTACTTC. Protein sequence: CASSDPRTGLTSYEQYF.

V usage is TRBV5-4 and J usage is TRBJ2-1, with 11 bases fitting TRBD2. Germline V gene lookup returns CDR1 SGHNT and CDR2 YYREEE (reference sequence). After removal of 5 bases from V and 9 bases from J, the junction contained 7 bases not matched to a gene. This CDR3 region has 14 residues. The CDR3: CASRLAGGRAEQFF. The CDR3 DNA reads TGTGCCAGCAGATTAGCGGGGGGGAGGGCTGAGCAGTTCTTC.

The chain couples TRBV13 to TRBJ1-1; 8 bases map to TRBD1. Losses at the gene ends were 4 bases for V and 0 bases for J; bases not matched to a gene: 10. This CDR3 comprises 17 residues. Per the germline V gene, CDR1 is PRHDT and CDR2 is FYEKMQ (reference sequence). The CDR3 DNA sequence: TGTGCCAGCAGCTCGACAGGGGTTTTTTCCATGAACACTGAAGCTTTCTTT. Amino acids: CASSSTGVFSMNTEAFF.

The chain uses TRBV18 and TRBJ1-4, with no clear D. V was trimmed by 2 bases and J by 5 bases, leaving 9 bases between them. The CDR3 extends over 14 amino acids. CDR1 and CDR2 from the germline V gene are KGHSH and LQKENI. The CDR3, as DNA: TGTGCCAGCTCACCAGACGGGAGGAATGAAAAACTGTTTTTT. This translates into CASSPDGRNEKLFF.

The chain combines TRBV7-9 with TRBJ1-2, with 10 bases matching TRBD1. This CDR3 spans 16 amino acids. From germline, CDR1 is SEHNR and CDR2 FQNEAQ (reference sequence). After removal of 2 bases from V and 5 bases from J, the junction contained 8 bases not matched to a gene. CDR3 in DNA: TGTGCCAGCAGCTTACTGGGACAGGGGAGGATGTATGGCTACACCTTC. Encoded protein: CASSLLGQGRMYGYTF. Using reference TRBV7-9 and TRBJ1-2 for the parts outside the CDR3, the full variable domain is DTGVSQNPRHKITKRGQNVTFRCDPISEHNRLYWYRQTLGQGPEFLTYFQNEAQLEKSRLLSDRFSAERPKGSFSTLEIQRTEQGDSAMYLCASSLLGQGRMYGYTFGSGTRLTVV.

The chain is built from TRBV6-5 and TRBJ2-5, with D possibly TRBD1 on 6 matching bases. CDR1 is MNHEY, CDR2 SVGAGI, per germline. Between the trimmed V and J ends, which lost 6 bases and 5 bases, there was a span of 13 bases. The CDR3 contains 13 residues. CDR3 region: CASRPTGLETQYF. Written as DNA, the CDR3 is TGTGCCAGCAGGCCCACAGGGCTGGAGACCCAGTACTTC.

This sequence joins TRBV4-1 and TRBJ1-2; a possible D gene is TRBD1 (5 bases). Germline V gives CDR1 MGHRA, CDR2 YSYEKL. This CDR3 is built from 14 residues. V gave up 4 bases and J gave up 3 bases, with 12 bases separating them. CDR3 in DNA: TGCGCCAGCAGCCTAGTAACAGGTGACTATGGCTACACCTTC. It specifies CASSLVTGDYGYTF.

V is TRBV6-2 or TRBV6-3 and J is TRBJ2-1; D is perhaps TRBD2 (7 bases). The germline CDR1 and CDR2 sequences are MNHEY and SVGEGT. This CDR3 region has 12 residues. The V and J ends lost 5 bases and 8 bases respectively, with 10 bases between them. The DNA for the CDR3 is TGTGCCAGCAGTGGGAGGGGGGATGAGCAGTTCTTC. Its translation is CASSGRGDEQFF.

V usage is TRBV4-2 and J usage is TRBJ1-2; 11 bases fit TRBD1. CDR3 size: 15 residues. The junction had 8 bases not matched to a gene; V was cut back by 4 bases and J by 7 bases. Germline CDR1 is LGHNA and CDR2 is YNFKEQ. The CDR3 spells CASSLSDRGRAGYTF. CDR3 coding DNA: TGTGCCAGCAGCCTTTCGGACAGGGGGCGGGCTGGCTACACCTTC.

This clone was seen a single time. This chain uses TRBV9 with TRBJ2-7; TRBD1 aligns across 8 bases. V gave up 4 bases and J gave up 3 bases; unmatched junction bases: 6. Germline V gives CDR1 SGDLS, CDR2 YYNGEE. CDR3 length equals 14 residues. The CDR3 nucleotides are TGTGCCAGCAGCCCAGGGACAGGTAACTACGAGCAGTACTTC. This sequence encodes CASSPGTGNYEQYF.

This sequence joins TRBV28 and TRBJ2-5; 9 bases align to TRBD1. The CDR3 consists of 12 residues. In germline, CDR1 is MDHEN, CDR2 SYDVKM. The V gene end was trimmed by 8 bases and the J gene end by 5 bases; junction bases not matched to a gene: 3. The CDR3 sequence: CASRTGVETQYF. DNA of the CDR3: TGTGCCAGCCGGACAGGGGTCGAGACCCAGTACTTC.

The V call is TRBV5-4, the J call TRBJ2-1, with D tentatively TRBD1 (6 bases). Per the germline V gene, CDR1 is SGHNT and CDR2 is YYREEE (reference sequence). V was shortened by 4 bases and J by 4 bases, with 15 bases between the two germline ends. This CDR3 is built from 15 residues. The DNA of the CDR3 is TGTGCCAGCAGCGTTCCAGTCACAGGGTACAATGAGCAGTTCTTC. It translates to CASSVPVTGYNEQFF.